Presented here are 16 T cell receptor beta chains from one specimen sequenced in a study of metastatic and nonmetastatic thyroid tumors (dated by TCRdb to 2020 to 2022). The method behind the library was PCR. For sequencing, an Illumina HiSeq 4000 was employed. TCRdb trimmed the raw reads at Q25, called clones with MiXCR and kept productive beta chains. The sample includes about 24,000 clones, with 20% to 25% observed a single time. Jointly, the top ten make up 10% to 15% of the sample. None of the patients had been given any treatment before thyroid surgery. The sample taken for sequencing was blood. These receptor sequences come from a male donor with papillary thyroid cancer or a benign thyroid nodule (not recorded which). Some clones in this sample may be carry-over from other donors' samples.

The chain is built from TRBV11-2 and TRBJ2-2; 8 nucleotides line up with TRBD2. The junction had 11 bases not matched to a gene; V was cut back by 3 bases and J by 8 bases. CDR1 is SGHAT, CDR2 FQNNGV, per germline. The CDR3 consists of 16 residues. In nucleotides, the CDR3 is TGTGCCAGCAGCTTGAGACTACGGGGGGGCACAGGGGAGCTGTTTTTT. This encodes CASSLRLRGGTGELFF.

The sample holds many counts of this clone. The V gene is TRBV29-1, the J gene TRBJ2-7; D remains unclear. The V and J ends lost 4 bases and 0 bases respectively, with 7 bases between them. CDR1 is SQVTM and CDR2 is ANQGSEA in the germline V gene. The CDR3 runs 12 residues. As DNA, the CDR3 is TGCAGCGTTGCAGGAGACTCCTACGAGCAGTACTTC. Protein product: CSVAGDSYEQYF.

CDR3 coding DNA: TGCAGTGCCTCGAGGGGCAATCAGCCCCAGCATTTT. Amino acids: CSASRGNQPQHF. The chain carries TRBV20-1 and TRBJ1-5; D remains ambiguous. Germline V gene lookup returns CDR1 DFQATT and CDR2 SNEGSKA (reference sequence). Trimming removed 6 bases at V and 2 bases at J, with 8 bases between. There are 12 residues in the CDR3.

Within the sample, this clone is medium-sized (0.01 to 0.1%). CDR3 in amino acids: CASSYRRGTLHF. In DNA form, the CDR3 reads TGTGCCAGCAGTTACCGGAGGGGGACCCTCCACTTT. J is TRBJ1-6 and V is TRBV6-5, with D maybe TRBD1 (6 bases). The V gene's germline CDR1 is MNHEY and CDR2 SVGAGI. This CDR3 is 12 amino acids long. Trimming removed 2 bases from V and 14 bases from J, with 10 bases in between.

The rearrangement joins TRBV18 to TRBJ1-1; D ambiguous. The V end was cut by 5 bases, the J end by 0 bases, with 10 bases between. Germline V gene lookup returns CDR1 KGHSH and CDR2 LQKENI. The CDR3 runs to 14 residues. CDR3 sequence reads: CASSGQTLNTEAFF. CDR3 DNA: TGTGCCAGCTCAGGGCAGACACTGAACACTGAAGCTTTCTTT.

Many counts were recorded for this clone. The chain couples TRBV20-1 to TRBJ2-1; 13 bases line up with TRBD2. The CDR3 extends over 13 amino acids. V dropped 5 bases and J dropped 10; count of bases not matched to a gene: 5. Germline lookup yields CDR1 DFQATT and CDR2 SNEGSKA (reference sequence). Written as DNA, the CDR3 is TGCAGTGCTTCCGGACTAGCGGGAGAGGAGCAGTTCTTC. It yields the protein CSASGLAGEEQFF.

This clone was seen many times. The CDR3 DNA reads TGCGCCAGCAGCATCGGGACAGGGGCGGTTGAGCAGTTCTTC. Amino acid sequence: CASSIGTGAVEQFF. V gene TRBV5-1 combines with J gene TRBJ2-1, with 10 nucleotides matching TRBD1. This CDR3 spans 14 amino acids. Germline assignment: CDR1 SGHRS and CDR2 YFSETQ. V lost 4 bases, J lost 9 bases, and 7 bases stayed unmatched.

In its sample, this clone is medium-sized. The chain links TRBV6-2 or TRBV6-3 to TRBJ1-4, with D maybe TRBD1 (5 bases). The CDR3 contains 13 residues. CDR1 and CDR2 from the germline V gene are MNHEY and SVGEGT. V lost 8 bases and J 7 bases, leaving 14 bases between the germline ends. CDR3 coding DNA: TGTGCCAGCTCCACAGGACCTCCTGAAAAACTGTTTTTT. Its translation: CASSTGPPEKLFF.

This clone was recorded a few times. The rearrangement uses TRBV19 and TRBJ2-2; maybe TRBD2 (6 bases). V lost 9 bases and J lost 17, with 22 bases in between. Germline-derived CDR1 and CDR2 are LNHDA and SQIVND (reference sequence). The CDR3 length is 12 residues. The CDR3, as DNA: TGTGCCAGCGGGGGTATTTCTAGGGAGCCTTTTTTT. Amino acids: CASGGISREPFF.

This clone showed up many times. Germline and junction disagree at one end, which may indicate a read error. The gene calls are TRBV18 and TRBJ2-2; weak D call: TRBD2 (5 bases). Germline V gene data show CDR1 as KGHSH and CDR2 as LQKENI. The CDR3 consists of 15 residues. CDR3 protein: CASSPLLLKTGELLF. Written as DNA, the CDR3 is TGTGCCAGCTCACCACTTCTTCTTAAGACCGGGGAGCTGCTTTTT.

This clone was counted a few times. V gene TRBV28 combines with J gene TRBJ2-7; D ambiguous. CDR1 is MDHEN and CDR2 is SYDVKM in the germline V gene. The CDR3 length is 13 residues. Trimming took 7 bases from V and 1 from J, leaving 11 bases between them. CDR3 loop: CASKFPRSYEQYF. The CDR3 DNA reads TGTGCCAGCAAGTTCCCCCGGTCCTACGAGCAGTACTTC.

V usage is TRBV11-1 and J usage is TRBJ1-2; TRBD1 is a possible D gene (6 bases). V was shortened by 3 bases and J by 0 bases, with 17 bases between the two germline ends. The CDR3 extends over 17 amino acids. Germline V lookup: CDR1 SGHAT, CDR2 FQDESV (reference sequence). The CDR3 DNA follows: TGTGCCAGCAGCTTCAGGGGTAGGGACCCAGCTAACTATGGCTACACCTTC. Residues: CASSFRGRDPANYGYTF.

This clone was counted ten times or more. This clone may be a read error of a much larger clone one base away. Different DNA sequences within this sample yield the same CDR3. The chain uses TRBV7-3 and TRBJ2-1, with D perhaps TRBD1 or TRBD2 (5 bases each). The CDR3 spans 17 residues. The V end lost 2 bases, the J end lost 7 bases, and 21 bases lay between the germline ends. Per germline, CDR1 SGHTA and CDR2 FQGTGA. CDR3 DNA sequence: TGTGCCAGCAGCTTACCCGGGACGAGCGGTACCCATAATGAGCAGTTCTTC. Protein sequence: CASSLPGTSGTHNEQFF. Combining the CDR3 with reference TRBV7-3 and TRBJ2-1 gives the whole variable domain GAGVSQTPSNKVTEKGKYVELRCDPISGHTALYWYRQSLGQGPEFLIYFQGTGAADDSGLPNDRFFAVRPEGSVSTLKIQRTERGDSAVYLCASSLPGTSGTHNEQFFGPGTRLTVL.

To note about this clone: One end of the junction fails to match germline, which may point to a read error. The genes are TRBV27 and TRBJ2-3; D is possibly TRBD1 (6 bases). In germline, CDR1 is MNHEY, CDR2 SMNVEV (reference sequence). This CDR3 has 16 residues. The CDR3 nucleotides are TGTGCCAGCAGTTCCGTGGCGGTACAGGGTTCAGATACTCAGTATTTT. This sequence encodes CASSSVAVQGSDTQYF.

There are many counts of this clone. The rearrangement uses TRBV20-1 and TRBJ2-6; D unresolved. The CDR3 covers 14 residues. V was clipped by 0 bases and J by 0 bases, with 3 bases between them. CDR1 and CDR2 from the germline V gene are DFQATT and SNEGSKA (reference sequence). The CDR3 bases are TGCAGTGCTAGAGACGGCTCTGGGGCCAACGTCCTGACTTTC. Residues: CSARDGSGANVLTF.

This clone was observed many times. CDR3 bases: TGTGCCAGCAGCTTAGGGCCTAGCGGTCCCCAGGGGACCCAGTACTTC. Translating gives CASSLGPSGPQGTQYF. This rearrangement joins TRBV7-2 to TRBJ2-5, with TRBD2 matching 7 bases. CDR3 size: 16 residues. The V gene end was trimmed by 1 base and the J gene end by 7 bases; junction bases not matched to a gene: 12. Germline values: CDR1 SGHTA, CDR2 FQGNSA.